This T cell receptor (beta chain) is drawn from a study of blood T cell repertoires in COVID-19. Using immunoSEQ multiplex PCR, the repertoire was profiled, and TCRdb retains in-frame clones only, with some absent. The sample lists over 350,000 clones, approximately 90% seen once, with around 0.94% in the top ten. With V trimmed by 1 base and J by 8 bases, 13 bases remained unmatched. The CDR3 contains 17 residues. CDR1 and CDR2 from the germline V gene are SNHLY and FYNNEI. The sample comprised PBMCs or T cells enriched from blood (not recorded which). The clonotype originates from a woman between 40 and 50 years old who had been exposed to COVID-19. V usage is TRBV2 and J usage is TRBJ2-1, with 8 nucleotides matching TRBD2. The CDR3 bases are TGTGCCAGCAGTGAAGAGGCAGCCGGCCTAGCGGGCCATGAGCAGTTCTTC. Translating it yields CASSEEAAGLAGHEQFF.